Shown below are 30 T cell receptor beta chains from a single sample sequenced in a study of graft-versus-host responses after intestinal transplantation. Data came from immunoSEQ multiplex PCR; TCRdb stores just in-frame clones and leaves some out. Of 150,000 or so clones listed, about 93% are singletons. The antigens these receptors bind are not known. The source was unstimulated CD4+ T cells sorted from spleen or lymph node cells, collected before intestinal transplant. These receptors were obtained from a human donor who received an intestinal transplant.

This chain links TRBV6-1 with TRBJ2-1; 9 bases are shared with TRBD2. V was clipped by 4 bases and J by 1 base; unmatched bases: 5. This CDR3 is built from 16 residues. In germline, CDR1 is MNHNS, CDR2 SASEGT. Here the CDR3 reads CASSGPAGGSYNEQFF. For the CDR3, the DNA is TGTGCCAGCAGTGGACCAGCGGGAGGATCCTACAATGAGCAGTTCTTC.

The rearrangement joins TRBV10-2 to TRBJ2-7; 7 nucleotides match TRBD2. Germline lookup yields CDR1 WSHSY and CDR2 SAAADI. The V and J ends lost 5 bases and 4 bases, in that order; junction bases with no gene match: 2. The CDR3 totals 12 residues. Here the CDR3 reads CASSSSGYEQYF. The DNA for the CDR3 is TGCGCCAGCAGTTCTAGCGGATACGAGCAGTACTTC.

The rearrangement links TRBV7-2 to TRBJ2-1; no reliable D call. Germline CDR1 SGHTA, CDR2 FQGNSA. The CDR3 contains 14 residues. The V and J ends lost 5 bases and 10 bases respectively, with 18 bases between them. Here the CDR3 DNA reads TGTGCCAGCAGCCTGAACGGCCCCGAAGGAGAGCAGTTCTTC. This encodes CASSLNGPEGEQFF. Looking up the rest from reference TRBV7-2 and TRBJ2-1 gives the full variable domain: GAGVSQSPSNKVTEKGKDVELRCDPISGHTALYWYRQSLGQGLEFLIYFQGNSAPDKSGLPSDRFSAERTGGSVSTLTIQRTQQEDSAVYLCASSLNGPEGEQFFGPGTRLTVL.

This clone has just one count. The rearrangement joins TRBV5-1 to TRBJ2-7, with D possibly TRBD2 on 6 matching bases. V gave up 2 bases and J gave up 3 bases, with 18 bases separating them. Germline V lookup: CDR1 SGHRS, CDR2 YFSETQ. CDR3 length: 16 amino acids. In DNA form, the CDR3 reads TGCGCCAGCAGCTTCCGGGAGAGTTCCGCCAGCTACGAGCAGTACTTC. Translation: CASSFRESSASYEQYF. The entire variable domain, with the rest obtained from reference TRBV5-1 and TRBJ2-7, is as follows: KAGVTQTPRYLIKTRGQQVTLSCSPISGHRSVSWYQQTPGQGLQFLFEYFSETQRNKGNFPGRFSGRQFSNSRSEMNVSTLELGDSALYLCASSFRESSASYEQYFGPGTRLTVT.

The chain is built from TRBV7-9 and TRBJ2-7; 9 positions agree with TRBD1. J gave up 2 bases and V 5 bases, and 4 bases lay outside the gene matches. The CDR3 runs 14 residues. In germline, CDR1 is SEHNR, CDR2 FQNEAQ (reference sequence). CDR3 nucleotide sequence: TGTGCCAGCAGCACGTGGACAGGGGCCTACGAGCAGTACTTC. It translates to CASSTWTGAYEQYF. Full variable domain (remainder filled in from reference TRBV7-9 and TRBJ2-7): DTGVSQNPRHKITKRGQNVTFRCDPISEHNRLYWYRQTLGQGPEFLTYFQNEAQLEKSRLLSDRFSAERPKGSFSTLEIQRTEQGDSAMYLCASSTWTGAYEQYFGPGTRLTVT.

The rearrangement links TRBV4-1 to TRBJ1-2, with D perhaps matching TRBD1 (5 bases). CDR1 and CDR2 (germline): MGHRA, YSYEKL. V was cut by 1 base and J by 2 bases, with 11 bases left in between. There are 15 residues in the CDR3. The CDR3 DNA reads as TGCGCCAGCAGCCAAGGGTCGGGACGGAACTATGGCTACACCTTC. Protein product: CASSQGSGRNYGYTF.

The CDR3: CASSGQGMSTEAFF. CDR3 nucleotide sequence: TGTGCCAGCAGTGGGCAGGGGATGAGCACTGAAGCTTTCTTT. J is TRBJ1-1 and V is TRBV6-1, with D perhaps TRBD1 (6 bases). Trimming took off 4 bases at V and 4 bases at J, with 13 bases between the two ends. The length of the CDR3 is 14 residues. Germline CDR1 MNHNS, CDR2 SASEGT.

J is TRBJ1-2 and V is TRBV6-1; D is ambiguous. Trimming removed 3 bases at V and 5 bases at J, with 7 bases between. Germline CDR1 reads MNHNS; CDR2 reads SASEGT. The CDR3 covers 12 residues. The CDR3 region has the DNA TGTGCCAGCAGTGATGGGCCTTATGGCTACACCTTC. It translates to CASSDGPYGYTF.

The chain joins TRBV19 to TRBJ1-5, with 10 bases that match TRBD1. V gave up 9 bases and J gave up 0 bases; unmatched junction bases: 5. Germline CDR1 and CDR2: LNHDA and SQIVND (reference sequence). The length of the CDR3 is 15 residues. CDR3 protein: CASRDRGNSNQPQHF. CDR3 in DNA: TGTGCCAGCCGGGACAGGGGAAATAGCAATCAGCCCCAGCATTTT.

This chain links TRBV19 with TRBJ1-2; unclear D gene. The CDR3 totals 13 residues. Germline V gene lookup returns CDR1 LNHDA and CDR2 SQIVND (reference sequence). Trimming left V 5 bases short and J 4 bases short, with 11 bases between. The DNA of the CDR3 is TGTGCCAGTAGTGGCGCCTCCCTCTATGGCTACACCTTC. Translating it yields CASSGASLYGYTF. Together with reference TRBV19 and TRBJ1-2, the CDR3 gives the full variable domain: DGGITQSPKYLFRKEGQNVTLSCEQNLNHDAMYWYRQDPGQGLRLIYYSQIVNDFQKGDIAEGYSVSREKKESFPLTVTSAQKNPTAFYLCASSGASLYGYTFGSGTRLTVV.

The V and J genes are TRBV28 and TRBJ1-2; the D gene is possibly TRBD1 (6 bases). The V end lost 7 bases, the J end lost 5 bases, and 23 bases lay between the germline ends. The CDR3 is 16 residues long. CDR1 and CDR2 (germline): MDHEN, SYDVKM. CDR3 nucleotides: TGTGCCAGCACCCAATCGGCGGGGGGGCCGGAGTATGGCTACACCTTC. It codes for CASTQSAGGPEYGYTF.

The CDR3 DNA is TGTGCCAGCAGCTTAACGGCGGGGAACACTGAAGCTTTCTTT. This translates into CASSLTAGNTEAFF. V is TRBV7-3 and J is TRBJ1-1, with D unresolved. The germline V gene encodes CDR1 SGHTA and CDR2 FQGTGA. This CDR3 is 14 amino acids long. Trimming left V 0 bases short and J 1 base short, with 6 bases between.

The V gene is TRBV6-1, the J gene TRBJ2-7, with TRBD2 matching over 12 bases. J was trimmed by 2 bases and V by 7 bases; bases with no gene match: 3. This CDR3 is built from 14 residues. Germline loops: CDR1 MNHNS, CDR2 SASEGT. The CDR3 here is CASTRLAGAYEQYF. Here the CDR3 DNA reads TGTGCCAGCACACGACTAGCGGGAGCCTACGAGCAGTACTTC.

This rearrangement joins TRBV7-6 to TRBJ2-7, with D hard to call. This CDR3 is 16 amino acids long. Germline loops: CDR1 SGHVS, CDR2 FNYEAQ. V was shortened by 3 bases and J by 1 base, with 16 bases between the two germline ends. The DNA of the CDR3 is TGTGCCAGCAGCTTCTCCAAGGAAGGCGTATCCTACGAGCAGTACTTC. It encodes CASSFSKEGVSYEQYF.

The V gene is TRBV2, the J gene TRBJ1-6; 7 nucleotides line up with TRBD1. The CDR3 spans 16 residues. V lost 8 bases to trimming and J lost 1 base; unmatched junction nucleotides: 8. The germline gives CDR1 SNHLY, CDR2 FYNNEI. In DNA, the CDR3 is TGTGCCAGCTTAAGACAGGGTGGATCCTATAATTCACCCCTCCACTTT. It is translated as CASLRQGGSYNSPLHF.

The V and J genes are TRBV29-1 and TRBJ1-2, with 7 bases that match TRBD1. The CDR3 extends over 12 amino acids. CDR1 and CDR2 (germline): SQVTM, ANQGSEA. Trimming at V came to 5 bases and at J to 3 bases, leaving 3 bases not matched to a gene. The CDR3 sequence is CSVPQGDYGYTF. DNA of the CDR3: TGCAGCGTTCCCCAGGGGGACTATGGCTACACCTTC.

This clone was found once. The chain recombines TRBV5-1 with TRBJ2-3, with TRBD2 matching 9 bases. The CDR3 totals 16 residues. Germline loops: CDR1 SGHRS, CDR2 YFSETQ. The junction had 9 bases not matched to a gene; V was cut back by 5 bases and J by 2 bases. Here the CDR3 DNA reads TGCGCCAGCAGTAGAATTAGCGGGAGTGACACAGATACGCAGTATTTT. Its translation: CASSRISGSDTDTQYF.

V and J are TRBV18 and TRBJ2-4; TRBD2 matches 12 bases. J gave up 1 base and V 4 bases, and 2 bases lay outside the gene matches. Germline V gene data show CDR1 as KGHSH and CDR2 as LQKENI. The CDR3 runs to 16 residues. CDR3 protein: CASSRLAGVAKNIQYF. The CDR3 nucleotides read TGTGCCAGCTCACGACTAGCGGGAGTGGCCAAAAACATTCAGTACTTC.

The genes are TRBV9 and TRBJ2-3; D remains ambiguous. V was clipped by 0 bases and J by 4 bases, with 15 bases between them. The CDR3 consists of 16 residues. Germline CDR1 and CDR2: SGDLS and YYNGEE. In DNA form, the CDR3 reads TGTGCCAGCAGCGTAGGAGGTATGAATTTCGCAGATACGCAGTATTTT. Its translation is CASSVGGMNFADTQYF.

The chain recombines TRBV7-2 with TRBJ2-5, with D unclear. The V end was cut by 1 base, the J end by 5 bases, with 8 bases between. Germline CDR1 SGHTA, CDR2 FQGNSA. This CDR3 comprises 13 residues. CDR3 in amino acids: CASSLDMGETQYF. Here the CDR3 DNA reads TGTGCCAGCAGCTTAGACATGGGGGAGACCCAGTACTTC.

The chain combines TRBV7-9 with TRBJ2-7; TRBD1 aligns across 7 bases. Germline assignment: CDR1 SEHNR and CDR2 FQNEAQ (reference sequence). Trimming at V came to 4 bases and at J to 2 bases, leaving 8 bases not matched to a gene. The CDR3 consists of 15 residues. The CDR3: CASSSLRQGAYEQYF. In nucleotides, the CDR3 is TGTGCCAGCAGCTCCCTCCGACAGGGAGCCTACGAGCAGTACTTC.

This CDR3 reads CASSLAGWGNEKLFF. Written as DNA, the CDR3 is TGTGCCAGCAGCTTAGCGGGATGGGGTAATGAAAAACTGTTTTTT. J is TRBJ1-4 and V is TRBV7-9; no definite D call. Trimming left V 0 bases short and J 4 bases short, with 9 bases between. CDR3 length: 15 amino acids. From germline, CDR1 is SEHNR and CDR2 FQNEAQ (reference sequence).

Turning to this clone: This sample includes further DNA sequences coding for the same CDR3. V and J are TRBV19 and TRBJ1-2; D perhaps matches TRBD1 (6 bases). This CDR3 comprises 14 residues. V gave up 1 base and J gave up 5 bases, with 11 bases separating them. Germline assignment: CDR1 LNHDA and CDR2 SQIVND (reference sequence). CDR3 sequence: CASSIGRQGYGYTF. The DNA of the CDR3 is TGTGCCAGTAGTATAGGGCGTCAGGGGTATGGCTACACCTTC.

The V gene is TRBV28, the J gene TRBJ1-2, with D perhaps TRBD1 (6 bases). V lost 4 bases and J 5 bases, leaving 23 bases between the germline ends. CDR1 is MDHEN, CDR2 SYDVKM, per germline. The CDR3 runs to 17 residues. The DNA of the CDR3 is TGTGCCAGCAGTTATAACCCTCCGGTCAGGGGAGGATATGGCTACACCTTC. This sequence encodes CASSYNPPVRGGYGYTF.

This clone occurred once. The chain has TRBV9 and TRBJ2-5; D may be TRBD1 (6 bases). The germline V and J ends were trimmed by 4 bases and 4 bases, with 14 bases remaining between them. In germline, CDR1 is SGDLS, CDR2 YYNGEE. The CDR3 totals 14 residues. The CDR3: CASSPIGDTETQYF. The CDR3 DNA sequence: TGTGCCAGCAGCCCTATAGGGGACACAGAGACCCAGTACTTC.

This chain joins TRBV19 and TRBJ1-3, with D hard to call. Germline V gene lookup returns CDR1 LNHDA and CDR2 SQIVND (reference sequence). V was trimmed by 1 base and J by 2 bases, leaving 6 bases between them. The CDR3 has 14 amino acids. CDR3 loop: CASSIALTGNTIYF. As DNA, the CDR3 is TGTGCCAGTAGTATAGCTCTCACTGGAAACACCATATATTTT.

The rearrangement links TRBV14 to TRBJ1-1, with a weak D call TRBD1 (6 bases). Trimming left V 6 bases short and J 4 bases short, with 12 bases between. The CDR3 loop spans 13 amino acids. The germline V gene has CDR1 SGHDN and CDR2 FVKESK. The DNA of the CDR3 is TGTGCCAGCAGTCTACAGGGATCCACTGAAGCTTTCTTT. This gives the protein CASSLQGSTEAFF.

The genes are TRBV4-2 and TRBJ1-4; D is ambiguous. In germline, CDR1 is LGHNA, CDR2 YNFKEQ. The CDR3 is 15 residues long. V lost 0 bases to trimming and J lost 2 bases, with 7 bases between them. The CDR3 nucleotides are TGTGCCAGCAGCCAAGAAGGGCCTACTAATGAAAAACTGTTTTTT. It specifies CASSQEGPTNEKLFF.

J is TRBJ2-3 and V is TRBV9, with a tentative D call TRBD2 (6 bases). Trimming stripped 1 base from V and 0 bases from J, with 15 bases between. From germline, CDR1 is SGDLS and CDR2 YYNGEE. CDR3 length: 17 residues. The CDR3 protein is CASSVRVAETSTDTQYF. The CDR3, as DNA: TGTGCCAGCAGCGTACGAGTAGCGGAAACTAGCACAGATACGCAGTATTTT. The full variable domain, completed using reference TRBV9 and TRBJ2-3, is DSGVTQTPKHLITATGQRVTLRCSPRSGDLSVYWYQQSLDQGLQFLIQYYNGEERAKGNILERFSAQQFPDLHSELNLSSLELGDSALYFCASSVRVAETSTDTQYFGPGTRLTVL.

Points on this clone: One end of the junction fails to match germline, which may point to a read error. The V gene is TRBV7-7, the J gene TRBJ2-5; TRBD2 aligns across 7 bases. The last part of the DNA fits TRBJ2-7 better; the J call may be wrong. The germline V gene has CDR1 SSHAT and CDR2 FNYEAQ (reference sequence). The length of the CDR3 is 13 residues. The CDR3 is CASSERGGYEQYF. The CDR3 DNA follows: TGTGCTAGCAGCGAGAGGGGAGGGTACGAGCAGTACTTC.